This TCR beta chain was obtained from a study of early T cells in non-severe SARS-CoV-2 infection. cDNA molecules, individually, were tagged with unique molecular identifiers. Using its own MiXCR run on the 5' RACE reads, TCRdb lists one record per CDR3 protein. This sample carries tens of thousands of distinct CDR3 sequences, roughly 5% of them seen once, and the ten largest clones take less than 8.5%. CDR3 length equals 14 residues. The germline V gene encodes CDR1 GTSNPN and CDR2 SVGIG (reference sequence). With 3 bases removed from V and 1 base from J, the gap between germline ends came to 12 bases. At least ten counts were recorded for this clonotype.

The chain recombines TRBV30 with TRBJ1-1, with TRBD1 as a possible D gene (5 bases). This clonotype was sampled from an adult who was a healthcare worker with PCR-confirmed SARS-CoV-2 infection or an uninfected control (not recorded which). Sequenced input: whole blood. Written as DNA, the CDR3 is TGTGCCTGGAGGGGTTGGCAGGGGAACACTGAAGCTTTCTTT. This translates into CAWRGWQGNTEAFF.